This paragraph covers one T cell receptor beta chain sequence. It has no known antigen specificity. Base qualities are missing; no much larger clone stands one base away. The entry originates in a study of T cell changes during pregnancy in multiple sclerosis (dated by TCRdb to 2018 to 2020). A note on the overall study: In women with multiple sclerosis, the researchers looked at how the T cell repertoire shifted as pregnancy progressed.

The junction carries 14 bases between V and J, which are trimmed by 0 bases and 5 bases respectively. CDR1 and CDR2, per the germline V gene (reference sequence), are WNHNN and SYGVQD. From its cysteine to its phenylalanine, the CDR3 spans 16 amino acids. Only the CDR3 DNA stays, 48 bases, in frame from base 1. The library was made by the immunoSEQ multiplex PCR assay. TCRdb obtained this table from immuneACCESS and retained in-frame rearrangements with V and J assigned. These tables miss some clones; where compared with another copy, unresolved V genes account for less than half of the shortfall, and the remainder is unexplained. For this sample there are 85,000 to 95,000 clones; 75% to 95% appear just once. The top ten clones comprise 1.5% to 2% of the sample.

Rearrangement joined TRBV10-1 to TRBJ1-5; a weak D assignment points to TRBD1 (5 bases agree). This TCR derives from a female donor in good health, enrolled as a control in a pregnancy study. Sequenced here: peripheral blood, sampled after pregnancy. The nucleotide sequence reads TGCGCCAGCAGTGAGTCAATGGGGCATCTCTATCAGCCCCAGCATTTT. Its product reads: CASSESMGHLYQPQHF.